The clone carrying this T cell receptor (beta chain) was found many times. The antigen remains undetermined. This sample was taken from a study of T cell repertoires in cytomegalovirus infection. Across the study: Public TCR beta signatures were indicative of both CMV infection and a matching HLA type. Overall study findings and caveats: Ex vivo, HLA-C-restricted CMV-specific TCR beta clonotypes prevailed over the rest of the response.

TCRdb redid the calling of the reads with MiXCR, one entry per CDR3 protein. Seen here are around 250,000 distinct CDR3 sequences, around 15% observed once, and the top ten hold roughly half. With 5 bases clipped from V and 4 bases from J, the junction kept 12 bases outside the gene matches. Per germline, CDR1 SEHNR and CDR2 FQNEAQ (reference sequence). This CDR3 is built from 17 residues. The V and J genes are TRBV7-9 and TRBJ2-1; 9 bases align to TRBD1. The TCR comes from a human donor in good health (CMV status not recorded). Some clones in this sample may be carry-over from other donors' samples. What was sequenced was CD8+ T cells from PBMCs. CDR3 sequence reads: CASSRPTGGARYNEQFF. Here the CDR3 DNA reads TGTGCCAGCAGCCGACCTACAGGGGGCGCTCGGTACAATGAGCAGTTCTTC. Based on the CDR3 plus reference TRBV7-9 and TRBJ2-1, the full variable domain is DTGVSQNPRHKITKRGQNVTFRCDPISEHNRLYWYRQTLGQGPEFLTYFQNEAQLEKSRLLSDRFSAERPKGSFSTLEIQRTEQGDSAMYLCASSRPTGGARYNEQFFGPGTRLTVL.